Listed below are T cell receptor beta chains from one sample, sequenced in a study of Ad26.COV2.S vaccination and SARS-CoV-2 variants. Sequenced by immunoSEQ multiplex PCR; TCRdb stores in-frame clones only, minus some. This table has approximately 400,000 clones, approximately 81% appearing once. The specimen was peripheral blood, collected in a trial of Ad26.COV2.S vaccine versus placebo. Receptors originate from a person aged 18-60 years who received the Ad26.COV2.S COVID-19 vaccine or a placebo. The CDR3 runs from the conserved cysteine through the conserved F or W. The D gene is left open where the match is weak. Rows give clone size only sometimes, using once, few, many, or a class for an expanded clone.

>TRBJ2-1|NA|NA|TRBV5-1
TGCGCCAGCAGCTCATCAACCGGCTCCTACAATGAGCAGTTCTTC
CASSSSTGSYNEQFF
>TRBJ2-5|TRBD2|NA|TRBV28
TGTGCCAGCAGTTTCCTAGGACTAGCGGGTAATCAAGAGACCCAGTACTTC
CASSFLGLAGNQETQYF
>TRBJ2-7|TRBD1|NA|TRBV5-6
TGTGCCAGCCAGACAGGGAATCGCTACGAGCAGTACTTC
CASQTGNRYEQYF
>TRBJ1-2|NA|NA|TRBV27
TGTGCCAGCAGTTCCTCCCGGGGCAGTTATGGCTACACCTTC
CASSSSRGSYGYTF
>TRBJ2-5|NA|NA|TRBV28
TGTGCCAGCAGCCCTGGTGAGGTGAGAGAGACCCAGTACTTC
CASSPGEVRETQYF
>TRBJ1-3|NA|NA|TRBV5-5
TGTGCCAGCAGCTTGGTTGGGGAAAACACCATATATTTT
CASSLVGENTIYF
>TRBJ2-2|NA|NA|TRBV15
TGTGCCACCTCGGTTACCGGGGAGCTGTTTTTT
CATSVTGELFF
>TRBJ1-2|NA|NA|TRBV4-3
TGCGCCAGCAGCCAAGGGTCTGCACTAAACTATGGCTACACCTTC
CASSQGSALNYGYTF
>TRBJ2-7|TRBD1|once|TRBV15
TGTGCCACCCCGCGGACAGGACGACAGTACTTC
CATPRTGRQYF
>TRBJ1-5|NA|NA|TRBV19
TGTGCCAGTAGTATAAATTTGGACATTCAGCCCCAGCATTTT
CASSINLDIQPQHF
>TRBJ1-6|TRBD1|NA|TRBV27
TGTGCCAGCAGGATAGGAACAGGGGGCCGTAATTCACCCCTCCACTTT
CASRIGTGGRNSPLHF
>TRBJ1-5|NA|NA|TRBV27
TGTGCCAGTTCGGAGGGATCCCAAGGTGGCAGTCAGCCCCAGCATTTT
CASSEGSQGGSQPQHF
>TRBJ2-5|TRBD2|NA|TRBV5-8
TGTGCCAGCAGCCGGGGACTAGCGGGAGAAGAGACCCAGTACTTC
CASSRGLAGEETQYF
>TRBJ1-5|NA|NA|TRBV15
TGTGCCACCAGCAGGCCAAATCAGCCCCAGCATTTT
CATSRPNQPQHF
>TRBJ2-5|TRBD1|once|TRBV14
TGTGCCAGCAGCCAAGAAAGGACAGGGGGGGTGCAAGAGACCCAGTACTTC
CASSQERTGGVQETQYF
>TRBJ2-1|NA|NA|TRBV6-1
TGTGCCAGCCTACAGGGACATGAGCAGTTCTTC
CASLQGHEQFF
>TRBJ2-2|TRBD2|NA|TRBV5-5
TGTGCCAGCAGCTGGCCCCTCGGCGGGAGGGCCCTCGGCACCGGGGAGCTGTTTTTT
CASSWPLGGRALGTGELFF
>TRBJ1-6|NA|NA|TRBV5-6
TGTGCCAGCAGCAAGACAGGAATCTCTAATTCACCCCTCCACTTT
CASSKTGISNSPLHF
>TRBJ2-7|NA|NA|TRBV19
TGTGCCAGTACCCTGAGGTCAGGGCCCGGCCTTCCGTACGAGCAGTACTTC
CASTLRSGPGLPYEQYF
>TRBJ1-2|TRBD1|NA|TRBV6-5
TGTGCCAGCAGTCGCCCGGGACAGGGCCACTATGGCTACACCTTC
CASSRPGQGHYGYTF
>TRBJ1-1|NA|NA|TRBV4-3
TGCGCCAGCAGCCAAGATCTGTCCACTAGAGTGCCTGAAGCTTTCTTT
CASSQDLSTRVPEAFF
>TRBJ2-1|NA|NA|TRBV4-3
TGCGCCAGCAGCCAAGATGAATCTTCCTACAATGAGCAGTTCTTC
CASSQDESSYNEQFF
>TRBJ2-7|NA|NA|TRBV12-3/TRBV12-4
TGTGCCAGCAGTTACTCCACCTACGAGCAGTACTTC
CASSYSTYEQYF
>TRBJ2-3|TRBD2|NA|TRBV7-9
TGTGCCAGCAGCTTAGGACTAGCGGCAGATACGCAGTATTTT
CASSLGLAADTQYF
>TRBJ1-1|NA|NA|TRBV6-5
TGTGCCAGCGGCCGGGTGGGCACTGAAGCTTTCTTT
CASGRVGTEAFF
>TRBJ2-2|NA|once|TRBV7-2
TGTGCCAGCAGCTTAGCGCAGGGTTACACCGGGGAGCTGTTTTTT
CASSLAQGYTGELFF
>TRBJ2-6|NA|NA|TRBV11-2
TGTGCCAGCAGCTTAGTGGGGGGCTCTGGGGCCAACGTCCTGACTTTC
CASSLVGGSGANVLTF
>TRBJ2-5|NA|once|TRBV28
TGTGCCAGCAGTTTCTTTCGGGAGAGGACTATAAGCCAAGAGACCCAGTACTTC
CASSFFRERTISQETQYF
>TRBJ1-5|NA|NA|TRBV7-8
TGTGCCAGCAGCCCCTCAAGGGGGGTCAGCCGGGATTATAGCAATCAGCCCCAGCATTTT
CASSPSRGVSRDYSNQPQHF
>TRBJ2-5|TRBD2|NA|TRBV7-2
TGTGCCAGCAGTCGGACTAGCGGGACACTAGAGACCCAGTACTTC
CASSRTSGTLETQYF
>TRBJ1-4|NA|NA|TRBV3-1/TRBV3-2
TGTGCCAGCAGCCGCGCCTCACATAATGAAAAACTGTTTTTT
CASSRASHNEKLFF
>TRBJ2-7|NA|NA|TRBV6-2/TRBV6-3
TGTGCCAGCAGTTACTCCTTCGCTCGCGAGCAGTACTTC
CASSYSFAREQYF
>TRBJ2-1|NA|NA|TRBV6-2/TRBV6-3
TGTGCCAGCAGTTACTCCTTAGGCCGGGGGAGCTCCTACAATGAGCAGTTCTTC
CASSYSLGRGSSYNEQFF
>TRBJ2-3|NA|NA|TRBV6-6
TGTGCCAGCAGTTACGGCTCATCCACAGATACGCAGTATTTT
CASSYGSSTDTQYF
>TRBJ2-4|NA|NA|TRBV5-1
TGCGCCAGCAGCGCACAGGGTTCCCAAAACATTCAGTACTTC
CASSAQGSQNIQYF
>TRBJ2-2|TRBD2|few|TRBV10-1
TGCGCCAGCAGCTCCCGTTTTAGCGGGAGATCTTCCGGGGAGCTGTTTTTT
CASSSRFSGRSSGELFF
>TRBJ1-2|TRBD1|NA|TRBV15
TGTGCCACCAGCACATCAGGGGGCGTCTACTATGGCTACACCTTC
CATSTSGGVYYGYTF
>TRBJ1-5|NA|NA|TRBV7-9
TGTGCCAGCAGCTTCCCTAATCAGCCCCAGCATTTT
CASSFPNQPQHF
>TRBJ2-5|NA|NA|TRBV14
TGTGCCAGCAGCCAAGATCCGGCAACCGGGGGCGGGCACTTC
CASSQDPATGGGHF
>TRBJ1-4|NA|NA|TRBV5-1
TGCGCCAGCAGCCCGGGCTTTGCAACTAATGAAAAACTGTTTTTT
CASSPGFATNEKLFF
>TRBJ1-2|TRBD1|NA|TRBV5-4
TGTGCCAGCAGCTCTTCCGGGACAGGGGGCTGGATGAGAGGCTACACCTTC
CASSSSGTGGWMRGYTF
>TRBJ2-1|NA|NA|TRBV7-8
TGTGCCAGCAGCTTAGATCCGGGATACAATGAGCAGTTCTTC
CASSLDPGYNEQFF
>TRBJ2-5|NA|NA|TRBV11-3
TGTGCCAGCAGCTTAGGGGGTGGCGGCCAAGAGACCCAGTACTTC
CASSLGGGGQETQYF
>TRBJ2-1|TRBD1|NA|TRBV19
TGTGCCAGCTGGACAGGAGGCGATGAGCAGTTCTTC
CASWTGGDEQFF
>TRBJ1-6|TRBD1|NA|TRBV28
TGTGCCAGCAGTTTGCAGGGGGGCAGAAATTCACCCCTCCACTTT
CASSLQGGRNSPLHF